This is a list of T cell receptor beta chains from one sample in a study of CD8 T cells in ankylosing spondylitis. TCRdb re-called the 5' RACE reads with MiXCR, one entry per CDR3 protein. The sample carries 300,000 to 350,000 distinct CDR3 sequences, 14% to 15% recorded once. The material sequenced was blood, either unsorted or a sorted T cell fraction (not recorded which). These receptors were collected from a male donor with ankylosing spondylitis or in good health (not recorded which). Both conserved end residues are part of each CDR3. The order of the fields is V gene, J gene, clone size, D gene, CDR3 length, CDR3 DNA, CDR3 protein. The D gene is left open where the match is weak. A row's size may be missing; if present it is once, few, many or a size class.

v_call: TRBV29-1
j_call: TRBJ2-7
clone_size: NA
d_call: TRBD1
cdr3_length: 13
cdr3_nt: TGCAGCGGGACAGGGGAGAGCTCCTACGAGCAGTACTTC
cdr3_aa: CSGTGESSYEQYF

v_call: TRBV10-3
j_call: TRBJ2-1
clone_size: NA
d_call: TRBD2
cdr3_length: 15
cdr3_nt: TGTGCCATCAGTGGGGGGACTAGCGGATACAATGAGCAGTTCTTC
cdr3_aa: CAISGGTSGYNEQFF

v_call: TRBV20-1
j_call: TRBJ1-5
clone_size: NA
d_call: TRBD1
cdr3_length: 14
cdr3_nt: TGCAGTGCTAGAGAGACAGGGATCAATCAGCCCCAGCATTTT
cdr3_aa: CSARETGINQPQHF

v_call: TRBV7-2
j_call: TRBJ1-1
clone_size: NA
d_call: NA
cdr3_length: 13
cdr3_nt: TGTGCCAGCAGTCTAGAATTGGGCTTCGAAGCTTTCTTT
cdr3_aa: CASSLELGFEAFF

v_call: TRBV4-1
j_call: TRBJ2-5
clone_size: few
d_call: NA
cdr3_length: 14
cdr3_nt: TGCGCCAGCAGCCAAGGTTTTGCGGTGGAGACCCAGTACTTC
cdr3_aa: CASSQGFAVETQYF

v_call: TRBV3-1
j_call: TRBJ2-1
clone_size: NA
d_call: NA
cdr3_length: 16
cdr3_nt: TGTGCCAGCAGCCAGAGGTCGGGGTTCTCCTACAATGAGCAGTTCTTC
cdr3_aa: CASSQRSGFSYNEQFF

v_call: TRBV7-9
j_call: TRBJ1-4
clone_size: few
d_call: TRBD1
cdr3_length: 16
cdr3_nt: TGTGCCAGCAGCTTGGGGTTACAGGGGGCACGTGAAAAACTGTTTTTT
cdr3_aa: CASSLGLQGAREKLFF

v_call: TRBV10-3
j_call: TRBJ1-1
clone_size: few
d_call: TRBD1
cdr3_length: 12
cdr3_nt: TGTGCCATAGGACAGGGGAACACTGAAGCTTTCTTT
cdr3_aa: CAIGQGNTEAFF

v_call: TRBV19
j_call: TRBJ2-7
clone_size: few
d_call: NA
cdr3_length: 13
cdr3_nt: TGTGCCAGTAGAAGGGGTGTCTCCTACGAGCAGTACTTC
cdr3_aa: CASRRGVSYEQYF

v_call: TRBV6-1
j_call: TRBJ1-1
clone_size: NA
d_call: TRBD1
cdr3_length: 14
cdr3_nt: TGTGCCAGCAGTGAAAACCCAGGGGGCTCTCTCGCTTTCTTT
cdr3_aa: CASSENPGGSLAFF

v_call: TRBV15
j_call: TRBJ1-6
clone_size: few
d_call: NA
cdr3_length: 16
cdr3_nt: TGTGCCACCAGCAGAGACCCCGGGGGTACTAATTCACCCCTCCACTTT
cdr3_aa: CATSRDPGGTNSPLHF

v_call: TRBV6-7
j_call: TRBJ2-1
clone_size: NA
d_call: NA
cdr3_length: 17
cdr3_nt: TGTGCCAGCCTTATCACCCCAACGGGAGACCCCTACAATGAGCAGTTCTTC
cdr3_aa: CASLITPTGDPYNEQFF

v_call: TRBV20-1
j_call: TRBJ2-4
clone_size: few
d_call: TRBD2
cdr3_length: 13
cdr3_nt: TGCAGTGCGAGGGCTAGCGGGACAAACATTCAGTACTTC
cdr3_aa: CSARASGTNIQYF

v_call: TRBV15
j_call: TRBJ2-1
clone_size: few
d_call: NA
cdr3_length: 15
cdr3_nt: TGTGCCACCAGCAGAGATAAAGGTTCCTACAATGAGCAGTTCTTC
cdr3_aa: CATSRDKGSYNEQFF

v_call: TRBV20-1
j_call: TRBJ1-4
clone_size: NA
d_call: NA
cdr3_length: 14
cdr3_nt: TGCAGTGCTAGAGATGACGGCAGTAATGAAAAACTGTTTTTT
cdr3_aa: CSARDDGSNEKLFF

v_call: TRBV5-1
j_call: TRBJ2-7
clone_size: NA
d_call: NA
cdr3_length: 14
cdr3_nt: TGCGCCAGCAGCTTGGACCCGGCTTCAGGCGAGCAGTACTTC
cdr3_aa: CASSLDPASGEQYF

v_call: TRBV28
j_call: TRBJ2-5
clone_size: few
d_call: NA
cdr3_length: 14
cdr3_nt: TGTGCCAGCAGTTTTCCGGGCACCCCAGAGACCCAGTACTTC
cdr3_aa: CASSFPGTPETQYF

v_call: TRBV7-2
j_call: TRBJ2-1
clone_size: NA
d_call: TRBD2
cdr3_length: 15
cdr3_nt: TGTGCCAGCAGCTTAATCGGACTAGCGAACAGTGAGCAGTTCTTC
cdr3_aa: CASSLIGLANSEQFF

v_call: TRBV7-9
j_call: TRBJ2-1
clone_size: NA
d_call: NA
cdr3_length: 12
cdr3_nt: TGTGCCAGCAGCACCGACGGGTCTGAGCAGTTCTTC
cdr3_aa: CASSTDGSEQFF

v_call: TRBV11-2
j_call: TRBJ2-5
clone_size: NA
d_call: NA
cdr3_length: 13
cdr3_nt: TGTGCCAGCAGCTTCAACAGAGAAGAGACCCAGTACTTC
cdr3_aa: CASSFNREETQYF

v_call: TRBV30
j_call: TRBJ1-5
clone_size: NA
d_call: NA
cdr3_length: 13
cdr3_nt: TGTGCCTGGAGTACGAGGGATAGCCAGCCCCAGCATTTT
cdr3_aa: CAWSTRDSQPQHF

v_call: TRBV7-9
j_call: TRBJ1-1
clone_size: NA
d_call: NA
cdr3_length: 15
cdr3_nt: TGTGCCAGCAGCTTAGCTGCGATCGGGAACACTGAAGCTTTCTTT
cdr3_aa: CASSLAAIGNTEAFF

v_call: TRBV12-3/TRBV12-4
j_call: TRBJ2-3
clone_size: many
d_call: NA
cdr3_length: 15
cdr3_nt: TGTGCCAGCGCCGAGGGTCGGGGGCGGGCAGATACGCAGTATTTT
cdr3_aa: CASAEGRGRADTQYF

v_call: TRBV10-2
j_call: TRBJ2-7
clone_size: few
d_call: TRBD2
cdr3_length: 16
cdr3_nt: TGCGCCAGCACAGAAGCGGGAGGAAGCACGGGTACCCAGGAGTACTTC
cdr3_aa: CASTEAGGSTGTQEYF

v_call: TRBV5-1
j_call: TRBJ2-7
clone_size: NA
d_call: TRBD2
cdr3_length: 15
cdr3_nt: TGCGCCAGCAGCCCAGATAGCGGGAGGGCCTACGAGCAGTACTTC
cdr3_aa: CASSPDSGRAYEQYF

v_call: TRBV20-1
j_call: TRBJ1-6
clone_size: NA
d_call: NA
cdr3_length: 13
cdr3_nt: TGCAGTGCTCGGGACAAGAGATTTTCACCCCTCCACTTT
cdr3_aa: CSARDKRFSPLHF

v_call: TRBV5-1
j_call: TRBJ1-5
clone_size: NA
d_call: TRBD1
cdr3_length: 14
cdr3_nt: TGCGCCAGCAGCTCAGACCCTGACAGGGGGCCTCAGCATTTT
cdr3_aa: CASSSDPDRGPQHF

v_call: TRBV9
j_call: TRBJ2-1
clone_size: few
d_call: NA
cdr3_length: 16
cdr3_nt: TGTGCCAGCAGCCTCCGGGACGGGGACATCTCCAATGAGCAGTTCTTC
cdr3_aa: CASSLRDGDISNEQFF

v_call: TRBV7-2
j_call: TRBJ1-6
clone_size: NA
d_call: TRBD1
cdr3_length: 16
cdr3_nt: TGTGCCAGCAGCCTCCTGTTGGGACAGGGTGGCTCACCCCTCCACTTT
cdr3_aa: CASSLLLGQGGSPLHF

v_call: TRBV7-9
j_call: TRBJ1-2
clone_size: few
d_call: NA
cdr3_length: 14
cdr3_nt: TGTGCCAGCAGACATCACAGGGAGGACTATGGCTACACCTTC
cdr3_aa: CASRHHREDYGYTF

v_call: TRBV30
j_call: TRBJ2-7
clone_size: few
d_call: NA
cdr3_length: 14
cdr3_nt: TGTGCCTGGAGTAGGAAGCGGGCGGCGGGGGAGCAGTACTTC
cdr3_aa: CAWSRKRAAGEQYF

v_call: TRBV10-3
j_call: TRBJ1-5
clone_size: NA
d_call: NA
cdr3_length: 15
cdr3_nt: TGTGCCATCAGTGAGGGGGCAAACGCGGATCAGCCCCAGCATTTT
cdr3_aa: CAISEGANADQPQHF

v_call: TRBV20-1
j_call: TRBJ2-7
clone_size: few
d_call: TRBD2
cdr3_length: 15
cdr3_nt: TGCAGTGCCCTCTCCCCCCTGGCTAGCGGGTACGAGCAGTACTTC
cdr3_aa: CSALSPLASGYEQYF

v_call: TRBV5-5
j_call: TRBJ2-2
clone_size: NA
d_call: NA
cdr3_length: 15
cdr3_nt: TGTGCCAGCAGAACGGAGGAGACTAACACCGGGGAGCTGTTTTTT
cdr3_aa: CASRTEETNTGELFF